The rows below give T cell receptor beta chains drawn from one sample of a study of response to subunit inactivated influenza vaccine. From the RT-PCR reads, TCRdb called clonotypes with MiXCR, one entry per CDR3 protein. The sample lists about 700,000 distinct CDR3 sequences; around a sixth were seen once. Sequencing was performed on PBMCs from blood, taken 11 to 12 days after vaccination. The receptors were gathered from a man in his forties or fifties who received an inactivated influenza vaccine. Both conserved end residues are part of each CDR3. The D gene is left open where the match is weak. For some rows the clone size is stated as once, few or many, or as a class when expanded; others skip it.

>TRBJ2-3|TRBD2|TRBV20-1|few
CSARKAGTDTQYF
TGCAGTGCTAGAAAAGCGGGGACAGATACGCAGTATTTT
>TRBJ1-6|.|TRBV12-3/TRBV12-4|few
CASSFKGGGNSPLHF
TGTGCCAGCAGTTTTAAGGGGGGGGGAAATTCACCCCTCCACTTT
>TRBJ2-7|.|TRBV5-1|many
CASSDYGYEQYF
TGCGCCAGCAGCGACTACGGTTACGAGCAGTACTTC
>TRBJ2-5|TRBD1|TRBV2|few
CASSGQVGFWETQYF
TGTGCCAGCAGCGGACAGGTCGGATTCTGGGAGACCCAGTACTTC
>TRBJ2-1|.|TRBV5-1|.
CASSAGRGGSIDEQFF
TGCGCCAGCAGCGCGGGCCGCGGTGGGAGTATCGATGAGCAGTTCTTC
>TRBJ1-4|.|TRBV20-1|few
CSARETGSSNEKLFF
TGCAGTGCTAGGGAAACAGGGAGCTCGAATGAAAAACTGTTTTTT
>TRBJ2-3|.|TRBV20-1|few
CSARDPGRGWTDTQYF
TGCAGTGCTAGAGATCCCGGCAGGGGATGGACAGATACGCAGTATTTT
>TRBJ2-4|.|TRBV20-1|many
CSLLETTRAKNIQYF
TGCAGCCTCTTAGAGACAACAAGAGCCAAAAACATTCAGTACTTC
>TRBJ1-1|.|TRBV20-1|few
CSARDHRGLVSVEAFF
TGCAGTGCTAGAGATCACCGGGGGCTGGTTTCGGTTGAAGCTTTCTTT
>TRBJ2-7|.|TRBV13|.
CASSLGGAGLHEQYF
TGTGCCAGCAGCTTAGGTGGGGCAGGCCTCCACGAGCAGTACTTC